This is a list of T cell receptor beta chains from one sample in a study of blood T cells in healthy people across ages. TCRdb passed the 5' RACE reads through MiXCR, listing each CDR3 protein once. This repertoire shows roughly 1,500,000 distinct CDR3 sequences, roughly a third found once; its top ten account for approximately 10%. The specimen was blood. Every receptor here comes from a woman in her twenties or thirties in good health. The CDR3 runs from the conserved cysteine through the conserved F or W. The D gene is left open where the match is weak. Clone sizes are given selectively: once, few, many, or a class where the clone is expanded.

TGTGCCAGTTCGGGGGACAGGGTTACCGATGGGGGTGAAGCTTTCTTT,CASSGDRVTDGGEAFF,TRBJ1-1,TRBD1,TRBV7-3,few
TGCAGTGCCCTGGGTCAAGAGACCCAGTACTTC,CSALGQETQYF,TRBJ2-5,NA,TRBV20-1,few
TGTGCCAGCAGCTTGACCCGGGGGACAGGGTTCTACGAGCAGTACTTC,CASSLTRGTGFYEQYF,TRBJ2-7,TRBD1,TRBV11-3,few
TGCGCCAGCAGCCAAGAACTAGGGGAGACCCAGTACTTC,CASSQELGETQYF,TRBJ2-5,NA,TRBV4-1,many
TGTGCCAGCAGCTTAAGAGGGCAGGGGGCTTTAGTGGAGACCCAGTACTTC,CASSLRGQGALVETQYF,TRBJ2-5,TRBD1,TRBV7-8,once
TGTGCCAGCAGTGAACTTTCTCGGCAACCAGTAGTTACGCAGTATTTT,CASSELSRQPVVTQYF,TRBJ2-3,NA,TRBV2,NA
TGTGCCAGCACCTCGGACGGGAATGGCTACACCTTC,CASTSDGNGYTF,TRBJ1-2,NA,TRBV7-9,NA
TGTGCCAGCAGCTTAGCGGGACGGGGATACTATGGCTACACCTTC,CASSLAGRGYYGYTF,TRBJ1-2,NA,TRBV7-9,NA
TGCAGTGCTAGACTGGGTCCGGGGATGAGAGGCTACGAGCAGTACTTC,CSARLGPGMRGYEQYF,TRBJ2-7,NA,TRBV20-1,NA
TGTGCCACCAGCGGGGGGGAATCTGGGGCCAACGTCCTGACTTTC,CATSGGESGANVLTF,TRBJ2-6,TRBD2,TRBV15,NA
TGCAGCGTTGAGTTACGGGGGCTTCGAGCCTACGAGCAGTACTTC,CSVELRGLRAYEQYF,TRBJ2-7,NA,TRBV29-1,NA
TGTGCCAGCAGTGGACTCCCCGGGGAGGGGAACACTGAAGCTTTCTTT,CASSGLPGEGNTEAFF,TRBJ1-1,NA,TRBV6-1,NA
TGTGCCAGCAGCTTAGTTCCTACCGACAATGAGCAGTTCTTC,CASSLVPTDNEQFF,TRBJ2-1,NA,TRBV13,many
NA,CASSSSRASYEQYF,TRBJ2-7,NA,TRBV27,NA
TGCGCCAGCAGCTACAGAACAGGGGATACGCAGTATTTT,CASSYRTGDTQYF,TRBJ2-3,NA,TRBV5-1,many
TGTGCCAGCACCCACTCTATTACGGCGCAGTATTTT,CASTHSITAQYF,TRBJ2-3,NA,TRBV12-3/TRBV12-4,few
TGTGCCAGCAGCCCTCGGGGAGGGGGACGGAACACAGATGCGCAGTATTTT,CASSPRGGGRNTDAQYF,TRBJ2-3,NA,TRBV12-3/TRBV12-4,NA
TGCAGTGCTAGGATAAATGAAGCTTTCTTT,CSARINEAFF,TRBJ1-1,NA,TRBV20-1,NA